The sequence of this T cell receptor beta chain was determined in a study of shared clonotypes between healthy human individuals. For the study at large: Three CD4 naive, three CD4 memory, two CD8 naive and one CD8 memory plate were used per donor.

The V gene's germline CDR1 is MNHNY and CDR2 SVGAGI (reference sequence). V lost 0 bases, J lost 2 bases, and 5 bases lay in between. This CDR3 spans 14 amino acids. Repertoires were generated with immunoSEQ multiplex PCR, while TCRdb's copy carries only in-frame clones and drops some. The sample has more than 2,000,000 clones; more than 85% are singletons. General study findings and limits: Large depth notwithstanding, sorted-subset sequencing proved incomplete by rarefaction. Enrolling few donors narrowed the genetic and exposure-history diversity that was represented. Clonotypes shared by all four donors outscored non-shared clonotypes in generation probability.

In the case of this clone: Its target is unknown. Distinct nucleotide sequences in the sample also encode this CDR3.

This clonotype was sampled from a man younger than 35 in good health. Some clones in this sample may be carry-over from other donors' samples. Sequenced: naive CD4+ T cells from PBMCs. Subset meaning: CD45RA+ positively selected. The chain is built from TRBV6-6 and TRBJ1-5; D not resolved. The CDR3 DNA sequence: TGTGCCAGCAGTTACTCAACTGGCAATCAGCCCCAGCATTTT. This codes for CASSYSTGNQPQHF.